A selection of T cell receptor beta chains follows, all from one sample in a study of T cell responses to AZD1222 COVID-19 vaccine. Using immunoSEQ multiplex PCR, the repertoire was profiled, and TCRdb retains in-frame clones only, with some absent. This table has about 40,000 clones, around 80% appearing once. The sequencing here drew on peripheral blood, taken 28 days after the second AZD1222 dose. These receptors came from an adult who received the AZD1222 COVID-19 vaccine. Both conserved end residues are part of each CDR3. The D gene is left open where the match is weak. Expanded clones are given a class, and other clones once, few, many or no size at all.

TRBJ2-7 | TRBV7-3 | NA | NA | CASSLQGSSYEQYF | TGTGCCAGCAGCTTACAGGGGAGCTCCTACGAGCAGTACTTC
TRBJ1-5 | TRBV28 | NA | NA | CASTGGNNQPQHF | TGTGCCAGCACGGGGGGGAACAATCAGCCCCAGCATTTT
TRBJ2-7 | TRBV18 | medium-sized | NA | CASSPLPRATNEQYF | TGTGCCAGCTCACCACTCCCCAGGGCGACGAACGAGCAGTACTTC
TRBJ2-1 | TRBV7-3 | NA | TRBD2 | CASSLLAGGLFNEQFF | TGTGCCAGCAGCTTACTAGCGGGGGGCCTGTTCAATGAGCAGTTCTTC
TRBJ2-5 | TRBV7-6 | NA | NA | CASSPLYGAGETQYF | TGTGCCAGCAGCCCGCTGTATGGAGCGGGAGAGACCCAGTACTTC
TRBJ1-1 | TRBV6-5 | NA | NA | CASSRERGKGAFF | TGTGCCAGCAGCAGGGAGAGGGGAAAGGGAGCTTTCTTT
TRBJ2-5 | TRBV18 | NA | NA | CASSPTLKETQYF | TGTGCCAGCTCACCAACGCTAAAAGAGACCCAGTACTTC
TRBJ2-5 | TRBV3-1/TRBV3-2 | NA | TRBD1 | CASSPVGTGVGETQYF | TGTGCCAGCAGCCCTGTGGGGACAGGGGTCGGCGAGACCCAGTACTTC
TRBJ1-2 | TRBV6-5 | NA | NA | CASSSRRQANYGYTF | TGTGCCAGCAGTTCCCGCCGACAGGCGAACTATGGCTACACCTTC
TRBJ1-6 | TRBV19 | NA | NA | CASSIAGAYNSPLHF | TGTGCCAGTAGTATAGCAGGGGCCTATAATTCACCCCTCCACTTT
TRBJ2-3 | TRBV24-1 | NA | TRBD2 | CATSGFRAGGPGVPDTQYF | TGTGCCACCAGTGGTTTCCGAGCGGGGGGGCCCGGGGTTCCAGATACGCAGTATTTT
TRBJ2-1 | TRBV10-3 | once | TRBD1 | CAISTRTGGSYNEQFF | TGTGCCATCAGTACCCGGACAGGGGGCTCCTACAATGAGCAGTTCTTC
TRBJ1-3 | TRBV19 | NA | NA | CASSIEKGLDVGNTIYF | TGTGCCAGTAGTATAGAAAAAGGACTGGATGTAGGAAACACCATATATTTT
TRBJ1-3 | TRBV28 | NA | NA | CASSLTNRPSGNTIYF | TGTGCCAGCAGTTTGACCAACAGACCCTCTGGAAACACCATATATTTT
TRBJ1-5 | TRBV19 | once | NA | CASSIELGFNQPQHF | TGTGCCAGTAGTATAGAGTTAGGGTTCAATCAGCCCCAGCATTTT
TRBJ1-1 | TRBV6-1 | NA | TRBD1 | CASSARRGQANTEAFF | TGTGCCAGCAGTGCGAGACGGGGACAGGCGAACACTGAAGCTTTCTTT
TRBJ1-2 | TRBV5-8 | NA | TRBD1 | CASSLAGTGGAYGYTF | TGTGCCAGCAGCTTGGCCGGGACAGGGGGCGCATATGGCTACACCTTC
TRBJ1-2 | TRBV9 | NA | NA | CASTQGIYGYTF | TGTGCCAGCACCCAGGGGATCTATGGCTACACCTTC
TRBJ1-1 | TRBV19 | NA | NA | CASSTQVDTEAFF | TGTGCCAGTAGTACCCAGGTAGACACTGAAGCTTTCTTT
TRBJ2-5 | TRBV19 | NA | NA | CASKPSHGSIQETQYF | TGTGCCAGTAAACCGTCCCACGGGAGCATCCAAGAGACCCAGTACTTC
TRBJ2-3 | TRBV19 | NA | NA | CASYQTYERVRSGKRQGTDTQYF | TGTGCCAGTTACCAGACATACGAAAGAGTCAGGAGCGGGAAACGACAGGGTACAGATACGCAGTATTTT